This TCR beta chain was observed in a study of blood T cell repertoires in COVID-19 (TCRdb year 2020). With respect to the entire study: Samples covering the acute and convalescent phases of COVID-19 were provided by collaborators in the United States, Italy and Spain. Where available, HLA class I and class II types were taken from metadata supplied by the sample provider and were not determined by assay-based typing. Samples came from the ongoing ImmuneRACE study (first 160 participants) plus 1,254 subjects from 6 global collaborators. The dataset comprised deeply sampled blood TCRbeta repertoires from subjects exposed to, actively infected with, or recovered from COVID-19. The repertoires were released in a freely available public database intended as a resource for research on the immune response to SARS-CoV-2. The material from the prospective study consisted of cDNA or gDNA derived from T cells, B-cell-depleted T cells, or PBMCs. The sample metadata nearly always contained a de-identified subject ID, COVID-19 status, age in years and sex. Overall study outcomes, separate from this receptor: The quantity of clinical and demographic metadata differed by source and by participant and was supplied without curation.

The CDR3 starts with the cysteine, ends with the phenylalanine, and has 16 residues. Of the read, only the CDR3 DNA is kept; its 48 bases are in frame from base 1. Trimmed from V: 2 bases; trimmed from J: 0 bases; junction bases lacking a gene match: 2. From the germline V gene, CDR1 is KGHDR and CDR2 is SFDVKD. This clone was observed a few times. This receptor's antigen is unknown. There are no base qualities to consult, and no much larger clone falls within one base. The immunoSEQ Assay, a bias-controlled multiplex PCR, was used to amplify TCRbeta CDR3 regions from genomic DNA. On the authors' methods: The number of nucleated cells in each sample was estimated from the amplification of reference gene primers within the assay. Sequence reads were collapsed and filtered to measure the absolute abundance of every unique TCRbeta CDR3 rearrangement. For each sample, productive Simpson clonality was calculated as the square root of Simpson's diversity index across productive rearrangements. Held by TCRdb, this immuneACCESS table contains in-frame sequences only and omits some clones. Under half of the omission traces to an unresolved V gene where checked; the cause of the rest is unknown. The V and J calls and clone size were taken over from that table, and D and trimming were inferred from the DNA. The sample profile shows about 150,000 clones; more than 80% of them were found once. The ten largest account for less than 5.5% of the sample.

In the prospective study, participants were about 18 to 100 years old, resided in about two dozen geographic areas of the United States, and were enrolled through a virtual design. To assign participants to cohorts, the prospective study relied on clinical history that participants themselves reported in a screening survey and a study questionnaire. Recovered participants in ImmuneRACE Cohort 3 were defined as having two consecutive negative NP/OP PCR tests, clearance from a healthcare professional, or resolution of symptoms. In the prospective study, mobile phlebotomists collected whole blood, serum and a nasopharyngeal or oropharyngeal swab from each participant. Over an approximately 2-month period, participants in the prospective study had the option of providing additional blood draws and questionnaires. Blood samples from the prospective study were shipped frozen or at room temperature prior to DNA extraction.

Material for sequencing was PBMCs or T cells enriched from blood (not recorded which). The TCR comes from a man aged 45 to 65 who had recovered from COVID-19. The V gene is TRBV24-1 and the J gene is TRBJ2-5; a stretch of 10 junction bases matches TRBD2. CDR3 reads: CATSDSSGGYQETQYF. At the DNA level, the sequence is TGTGCCACCAGTGATTCTAGCGGGGGATACCAAGAGACCCAGTACTTC.